This T cell receptor (beta chain) derives from a study of blood T cell repertoires in COVID-19. Background on the study: The analysed material was cDNA or gDNA that came from T cells, B-cell-depleted T cells, or PBMCs.

Study processing details: Quantification of nucleated cells was approximated via reference gene primer amplification. Clones were sequenced by immunoSEQ multiplex PCR, and TCRdb holds only the in-frame ones, with some missing. The V and J calls and the clone size are those of that table, but D and trimming were determined from the DNA. The data show 62,000 or so clones, about 86% seen once. The CDR3 has 14 amino acids. V gave up 4 bases and J gave up 6 bases, with 15 bases separating them. CDR1 and CDR2 from the germline V gene are KGHSH and LQKENI. The chain combines TRBV18 with TRBJ1-2; the D gene is possibly TRBD1 (6 bases). Sample: peripheral blood. This clonotype originated in a woman between 55 and 75 years old with acute or convalescent COVID-19. CDR3 in DNA: TGTGCCAGCTCACAACTACAACAGGGTAATGGCTACACCTTC. Amino acid sequence: CASSQLQQGNGYTF.